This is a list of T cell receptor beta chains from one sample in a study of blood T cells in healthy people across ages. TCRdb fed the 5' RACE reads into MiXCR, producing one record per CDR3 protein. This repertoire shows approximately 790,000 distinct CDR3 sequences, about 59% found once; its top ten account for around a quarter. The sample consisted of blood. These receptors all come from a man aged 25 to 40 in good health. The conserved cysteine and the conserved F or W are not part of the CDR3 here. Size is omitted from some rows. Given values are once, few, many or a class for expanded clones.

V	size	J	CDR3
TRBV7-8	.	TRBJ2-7	ASSLSGPLYEQY
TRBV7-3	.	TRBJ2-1	ASSIGTVPNEQF
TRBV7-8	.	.	GSSFDETQY
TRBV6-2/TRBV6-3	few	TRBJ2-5	ASSTLEETQY
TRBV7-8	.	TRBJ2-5	ASSLGPREETQY
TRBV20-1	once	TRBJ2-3	SKDRPAGDTQY
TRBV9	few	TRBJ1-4	ASSGYGQGEEKLF
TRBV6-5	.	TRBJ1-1	ASSPRGGSTEAF
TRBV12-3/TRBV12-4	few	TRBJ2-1	ASSHPFAGGSYNEQF
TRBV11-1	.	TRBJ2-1	ASSSGGTSGILGNEQF
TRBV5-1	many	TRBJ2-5	ASSPGTSGEETQY
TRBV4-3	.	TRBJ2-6	ASSPLPVSGANVLT
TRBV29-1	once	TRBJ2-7	SVAIDRGRYEQY
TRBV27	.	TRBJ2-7	ASSLLGNHEQY
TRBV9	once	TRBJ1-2	ASSGYRGQNYGYT
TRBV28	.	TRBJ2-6	ASSIDSGANVLT
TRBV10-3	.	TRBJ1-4	AISESEARGEKLF
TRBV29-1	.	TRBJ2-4	SARDRGPGEQY
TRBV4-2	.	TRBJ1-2	ASSLGDSSNYGYT
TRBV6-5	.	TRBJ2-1	ASSYGSGGAGEQF
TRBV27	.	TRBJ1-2	ASSLTAAEGYT
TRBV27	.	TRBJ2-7	ASSRTSGGADSYEQY